Only one count was recorded for the clone carrying this TCR beta chain. Its antigen is not identified. Given a much more abundant clone one base away, this may be a read error. These data come from a study of blood T cells in healthy people across ages. Findings of the study overall: Diversity was higher, and naive CD4+ cells more numerous, in long-lived donors than in aged donors.

Germline lookup yields CDR1 SGHTA and CDR2 FQGNSA. The CDR3 loop spans 14 amino acids. Healthy Russian Caucasian donors spanned ages about 6 to 95 years. It was with a sample-barcoded 5' primer and a J-beta primer mix that a second PCR of roughly 7 to 12 cycles was run. A 12-random-nucleotide template-switch adaptor tagged each cDNA molecule. All samples gave at least 2.5 million CDR3-containing paired-end reads. TCRdb re-called the 5' RACE reads with MiXCR, one entry per CDR3 protein. In the table there are hundreds of thousands of distinct CDR3 sequences, 29% of which are singletons. This TCR was recovered from a woman aged 80 or over in good health. The rearrangement joins TRBV7-2 to TRBJ2-3, with a possible D match to TRBD2 (6 bases). The sequenced sample consisted of blood. The CDR3 reads CASGRGSHTATQYF. DNA of the CDR3: TGTGCCAGCGGCCGGGGGTCACACACAGCTACGCAGTATTTT.